The clone carrying this T cell receptor (beta chain) was seen only a few times. Its antigen is not identified. Profiling relied on immunoSEQ multiplex PCR, and the TCRdb table lists in-frame clones only, not all of them. The sample consists of about 28,000 clones, around four fifths of them appearing once. This entry belongs to a study of T cell responses to AZD1222 COVID-19 vaccine. Study-wide points: A mostly white British donor set with more females was recruited, and clonal diversity was possibly underestimated. Unmutated variant regions are reportedly targeted by nearly half of spike-specific TCRs.

Germline-derived CDR1 and CDR2 are MNHEY and SVGEGT. The CDR3 has 14 residues. Trimming cost V 2 bases and J 4 bases, with 9 bases left between them. The chain couples TRBV6-2 or TRBV6-3 to TRBJ1-5, with a tentative D call TRBD1 (5 bases). The material was peripheral blood, obtained on day 0 of AZD1222 vaccination. This clonotype was sampled from an adult in good health. CDR3 in DNA: TGTGCCAGCAGTTACGGGGGTCTTAATCAGCCCCAGCATTTT. Translated: CASSYGGLNQPQHF.